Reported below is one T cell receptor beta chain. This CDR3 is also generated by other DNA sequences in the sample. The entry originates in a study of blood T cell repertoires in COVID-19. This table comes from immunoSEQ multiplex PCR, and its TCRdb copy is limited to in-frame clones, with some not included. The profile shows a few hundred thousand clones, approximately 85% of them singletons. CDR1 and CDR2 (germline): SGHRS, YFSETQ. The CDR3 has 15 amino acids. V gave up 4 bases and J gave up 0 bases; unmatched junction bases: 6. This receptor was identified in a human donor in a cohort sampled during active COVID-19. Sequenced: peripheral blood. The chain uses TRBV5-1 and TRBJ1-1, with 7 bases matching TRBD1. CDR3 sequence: CASSRQTGMNTEAFF. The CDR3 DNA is TGCGCCAGCAGCCGACAGACAGGGATGAACACTGAAGCTTTCTTT.